This entry describes one T cell receptor beta chain. Its cognate antigen is unknown. The source of the sample is a study of human T cells and chemical hapten exposure. Study at large: Patch tests containing 0.01% DPC, applied to the upper back, were read at 6 days. Slight volume differences across pooled libraries mainly accounted for varying per-sample TCR yields. The study's findings and limits: Patch test scores rose with PT1 expanded TCR counts, a positive correlation.

MiXCR was run by TCRdb on the RACE reads, yielding one entry per CDR3 protein. The sample consists of more than 300,000 distinct CDR3 sequences, around 5.5% of them appearing once. The time point here: pre-sensitization, week 0. Noted treatment: therapeutic diphenylcyclopropenone sensitization with weekly scalp DPC. Prior to application of each patch test, blood was drawn. This clonotype was sampled from a woman aged 45-65 years with alopecia areata. Some clones in this sample may be carry-over from other donors' samples. The sequences come from whole blood, collected in connection with sensitization to the hapten diphenylcyclopropenone (DPC).

CDR3 sequence (DNA): TGTGCCACCAGTGCAACAGGGGCGAATCAGCCCCAGCATTTT. Its protein is CATSATGANQPQHF. This chain uses TRBV24-1 with TRBJ1-5; 7 positions match TRBD1. The CDR3 contains 14 residues. The germline gives CDR1 KGHDR, CDR2 SFDVKD. V lost 5 bases, J lost 4 bases, and 4 bases stayed unmatched.